Reported below is one TCR beta chain. In the original analysis: Reference gene primer amplification gave nucleated cell count estimates. Sequencing used immunoSEQ multiplex PCR; TCRdb keeps in-frame clones, though not all of them. V and J calls and clone size come straight from that table; D and trimming were deduced from the DNA. The sample has 200,000 to 250,000 clones; approximately 83% are singletons. Participants came from about 23 US areas, aged roughly 18 to 95 years. The sample belongs to a study of blood T cell repertoires in COVID-19. Study-wide background: COVID-19 samples collected from the United States, Italy and Spain covered acute and convalescent phases.

The sequence derives from a woman between 40 and 50 years old with acute COVID-19. The source material was PBMCs or T cells enriched from blood (not recorded which).

CDR3 sequence reads: CASSAGDGKNYGYTF. DNA for the CDR3: TGCGCCAGCAGCGCGGGGGACGGGAAAAACTATGGCTACACCTTC. The chain is built from TRBV5-1 and TRBJ1-2; possibly TRBD1 for D (5 bases). Germline values: CDR1 SGHRS, CDR2 YFSETQ. CDR3 length: 15 amino acids. V was clipped by 4 bases and J by 2 bases, with 15 bases between them.